This record looks at one T cell receptor (beta chain) sequence and its context. There is no known antigen for this receptor. There are no base qualities to consult, and no much larger clone falls within one base. The entry originates in a study of a mutant IDH1 vaccine in newly diagnosed glioma (dated by TCRdb to the early 2020s). At the level of the whole study: In the chemotherapy-containing groups, vaccination started alongside temozolomide cycles, whereas in patients who had radiotherapy alone it started 4-6 weeks after radiotherapy. For exploratory analyses, longitudinal TCRB deep sequencing was carried out in roughly 25 treated patients wherever samples were available. Prior to enrollment, standard therapy consisting of radiotherapy alone, temozolomide alone, or radiochemotherapy with temozolomide had been administered to patients, with the combination being received by most patients. Peripheral blood samples were drawn at six visits, namely V03 (baseline), V05, V07, V10, V12 and V13. The week-35 safety follow-up was designated visit V12, and the week-47 end of study was designated visit V13. The roughly 32 treated patients were approximately 62% male and roughly 38% female, with a mean age of approximately 40 years. The research as a whole found: Across multiple MHC alleles, vaccine-induced immune responses were seen in approximately 93% of patients. It was noted by the authors that analyses of patient blood samples could not be reproduced owing to sample limitations. No apparent relationship was observed between pseudoprogression and alterations in the top peripheral T cell clonotypes detected by TCRB sequencing. PBMC samples for TCRB deep sequencing were selected based on availability.

The CDR3 sequence holds 16 residues, the cysteine and phenylalanine included. Here the CDR3 DNA is all that survives: 48 bases in frame from base 1. Trimming at the junction amounts to 1 base on V and 7 bases on J, and the germline ends lie 20 bases apart. In the germline V gene, CDR1 corresponds to MGHRA and CDR2 to YSYEKL. The library relied on the immunoSEQ multiplex PCR assay. Rearranged TCR beta chain sequences were amplified with the hsTCRB Kit following the manufacturer's protocol. An Illumina MiSeq was used to sequence the TCRB libraries. Turning to the authors' computational methods: The proprietary platform of the kit vendor was used for demultiplexing, trimming and gene mapping. TCRdb holds this immuneACCESS table with in-frame rearrangements only. Some clones are missing; in checked studies, unresolved V genes explain under half, and the rest has no known cause. V and J calls and clone size are copied from that table; D and trimming were computed from the DNA. This sample comprises some 34,000 clones, approximately 92% of them detected only once. Over 4.5% of the sample is taken by the ten largest.

Interpreted using the paper, the time point label stands for: week 47, end of study. Each vaccine dose, consisting of 300 ug of a 20-mer mutant IDH1 peptide in Montanide, was administered subcutaneously with topical imiquimod. Eight vaccinations were administered to patients in weeks 1, 3, 5, 7, 11, 15, 19 and 23, corresponding to visits V03 through V10. Donors had newly diagnosed WHO grade 3 or 4 IDH1-mutant astrocytomas with loss of nuclear ATRX. The samples were drawn from NOA16, a multicentre, single-arm, open-label phase I trial in Germany that tested a mutant IDH1 peptide vaccine in humans for the first time. Genomic DNA for TCRB sequencing was isolated from EDTA blood with the DNeasy Blood and Tissue Kit.

The rearrangement combines TRBV4-1 with TRBJ2-7, with the D gene possibly TRBD1 or TRBD2, each one fitting 5 bases. The sample here was PBMCs, taken from a glioma patient whose treatment included an IDH1 peptide vaccine. The origin of this receptor is a woman in her thirties or forties with glioma. The DNA sequence reads TGCGCCAGCAGCCAAGGGAAGTACGGGGCCGGTGGTGAGCAGTACTTC. Its translation is CASSQGKYGAGGEQYF.